Listed here are 20 T cell receptor beta chains from one sample, sequenced in a study of CD8 T cells in Susac syndrome. Random hexamers were used to reverse transcribe 0.5 to 1 ug of RNA. TCRdb redid the calling of the immunoSEQ multiplex PCR reads with MiXCR, one entry per CDR3 protein. The repertoire consists of 150,000 to 200,000 distinct CDR3 sequences, with 80% to 95% occurring once and the leading ten covering approximately 0.098%. Specimen: CD4+ T cells from PBMCs. These receptors were collected from a human donor in good health.

The chain carries TRBV19 and TRBJ1-2, with D perhaps TRBD1 (5 bases). The V and J ends lost 4 bases and 4 bases respectively, with 13 bases between them. Germline assignment: CDR1 LNHDA and CDR2 SQIVND (reference sequence). The CDR3 length is 14 residues. The CDR3 reads CASSTGMGGYGYTF. DNA of the CDR3: TGTGCCAGTAGTACCGGGATGGGGGGCTATGGCTACACCTTC.

The CDR3 is CASSYVNTGELFF. DNA of the CDR3: TGTGCCAGCAGTTATGTGAACACCGGGGAGCTGTTTTTT. V usage is TRBV6-6 and J usage is TRBJ2-2; D is ambiguous. V was cut by 3 bases and J by 1 base, with 3 bases left in between. This CDR3 has 13 amino acids. Per germline, CDR1 MNHNY and CDR2 SVGAGI (reference sequence).

The V and J genes are TRBV6-5 and TRBJ2-5, with D unresolved. The CDR3 has 8 residues. The V end was cut by 11 bases, the J end by 7 bases, with 5 bases between. The germline gives CDR1 MNHEY, CDR2 SVGAGI. As DNA, the CDR3 is TGTGCCGTGGGGACCCAGTACTTC. It yields the protein CAVGTQYF.

V is TRBV15 and J is TRBJ2-3; the D gene is possibly TRBD2 (6 bases). The length of the CDR3 is 15 residues. Trimming shortened V by 5 bases and J by 2 bases, and 14 bases separated the two germline ends. Germline V gene lookup returns CDR1 LNHNV and CDR2 YYDKDF (reference sequence). The CDR3 spells CATSQTSFDTDTQYF. CDR3 in DNA: TGTGCCACCAGCCAGACTAGTTTTGACACAGATACGCAGTATTTT.

The chain links TRBV7-2 to TRBJ1-1; D remains unclear. Per the germline V gene, CDR1 is SGHTA and CDR2 is FQGNSA. Trimming shortened V by 5 bases and J by 11 bases, and 12 bases separated the two germline ends. The CDR3 is 11 amino acids. The DNA for the CDR3 is TGTGCCAGCAGCCGGTTACTCGGGGCTTTCTTT. It translates to CASSRLLGAFF. Filled out from reference TRBV7-2 and TRBJ1-1, the complete variable domain reads GAGVSQSPSNKVTEKGKDVELRCDPISGHTALYWYRQSLGQGLEFLIYFQGNSAPDKSGLPSDRFSAERTGGSVSTLTIQRTQQEDSAVYLCASSRLLGAFFGQGTRLTVV.

The chain employs TRBV5-1 and TRBJ2-2; 10 nucleotides match TRBD2. This CDR3 is 16 amino acids long. The V gene end was trimmed by 4 bases and the J gene end by 1 base; junction bases not matched to a gene: 4. Germline CDR1 and CDR2: SGHRS and YFSETQ. CDR3 in DNA: TGCGCCAGCAGCAACGGACTAGCGGTGAACACCGGGGAGCTGTTTTTT. Translation: CASSNGLAVNTGELFF.

The CDR3: CASSPSTARAFF. Here the CDR3 DNA reads TGTGCCAGCAGTCCCTCGACAGCAAGGGCTTTCTTT. The rearrangement joins TRBV12-3 or TRBV12-4 to TRBJ1-1, with D possibly matching TRBD1 (5 bases). With 5 bases removed from V and 11 bases from J, the gap between germline ends came to 15 bases. This CDR3 has 12 amino acids.

V gene TRBV20-1 combines with J gene TRBJ1-1, with 8 bases lining up with TRBD1. Germline values: CDR1 DFQATT, CDR2 SNEGSKA (reference sequence). The CDR3 has 12 residues. CDR3 in amino acids: CSGPGQGTEAFF. The CDR3 DNA sequence: TGCAGCGGCCCTGGACAGGGCACTGAAGCTTTCTTT.

The chain carries TRBV20-1 and TRBJ2-3; either TRBD1 or TRBD2 may supply D (5 bases each). From germline, CDR1 is DFQATT and CDR2 SNEGSKA (reference sequence). The CDR3 totals 16 residues. CDR3 nucleotides: TGCACTTCAAGGCGGCAGGGAGCCTCTAGCACAGATACGCAGTATTTT. Protein: CTSRRQGASSTDTQYF.

This clonotype has only a few counts. The chain combines TRBV3-1 with TRBJ2-7, with 7 bases that match TRBD1. This CDR3 contains 15 residues. V trimming: 0 bases; J trimming: 2 bases; junction bases outside the gene matches: 4. Germline loops: CDR1 LGHDT, CDR2 YNNKEL (reference sequence). The CDR3 sequence is CASSQDSGQTYEQYF. The CDR3 DNA reads TGTGCCAGCAGCCAAGATTCGGGACAGACCTACGAGCAGTACTTC.

V and J are TRBV6-1 and TRBJ2-6; D possibly corresponds to TRBD2 (7 bases). V lost 9 bases to trimming and J lost 4 bases, with 13 bases between them. The CDR3 runs 14 residues. Germline CDR1 reads MNHNS; CDR2 reads SASEGT. The CDR3 reads CARGGALGANVLTF. The CDR3 DNA reads as TGTGCCAGGGGGGGGGCCCTGGGGGCCAACGTCCTGACTTTC.

J is TRBJ2-5 and V is TRBV3-1, with 7 bases matching TRBD2. V lost 4 bases, J lost 5 bases, and 10 bases stayed unmatched. CDR3 length equals 15 residues. Looked up from germline, CDR1 is LGHDT and CDR2 is YNNKEL (reference sequence). The CDR3, as DNA: TGTGCCAGCAGCCCTGGACTAGGAGCGTCTGAGACCCAGTACTTC. Protein product: CASSPGLGASETQYF.

This clonotype was counted once. This sequence joins TRBV4-3 and TRBJ1-6; a possible D gene is TRBD1 (6 bases). Germline V gene lookup returns CDR1 LGHNA and CDR2 YSLEER. Trimming removed 2 bases at V and 2 bases at J, with 25 bases between. CDR3 length: 21 amino acids. The CDR3 reads CASSQNRADKTGRAYNSPLHF. The CDR3 nucleotides are TGCGCCAGCAGCCAAAATCGAGCTGACAAAACAGGGAGGGCCTATAATTCACCCCTCCACTTT.

The gene calls are TRBV5-6 and TRBJ1-5, with 8 bases that match TRBD1. The germline V gene has CDR1 SGHDT and CDR2 YYEEEE. The ends lost 3 bases at V and 1 base at J; junction bases unmatched: 3. This CDR3 contains 15 residues. CDR3 residues: CASSSRTGSNQPQHF. CDR3 sequence (DNA): TGTGCCAGCAGCTCCCGGACAGGGAGCAATCAGCCCCAGCATTTT. Combining the CDR3 with reference TRBV5-6 and TRBJ1-5 gives the whole variable domain DAGVTQSPTHLIKTRGQQVTLRCSPKSGHDTVSWYQQALGQGPQFIFQYYEEEERQRGNFPDRFSGHQFPNYSSELNVNALLLGDSALYLCASSSRTGSNQPQHFGDGTRLSIL.

The chain joins TRBV28 to TRBJ2-5; D possibly corresponds to TRBD2 (5 bases). The CDR3 is 14 amino acids. In germline, CDR1 is MDHEN, CDR2 SYDVKM. Trimming took 5 bases from V and 1 from J, leaving 11 bases between them. This CDR3 reads CASSPPGIQETQYF. The CDR3 nucleotides read TGTGCCAGCAGTCCCCCGGGGATCCAAGAGACCCAGTACTTC. The entire variable domain, with the rest obtained from reference TRBV28 and TRBJ2-5, is as follows: DVKVTQSSRYLVKRTGEKVFLECVQDMDHENMFWYRQDPGLGLRLIYFSYDVKMKEKGDIPEGYSVSREKKERFSLILESASTNQTSMYLCASSPPGIQETQYFGPGTRLLVL.

This clonotype has a single count. The rearrangement uses TRBV4-1 and TRBJ2-7; perhaps TRBD1 as D (5 bases). Germline V gives CDR1 MGHRA, CDR2 YSYEKL. This CDR3 contains 13 residues. Trimming cost V 3 bases and J 2 bases, with 8 bases left between them. The CDR3 coding sequence is TGCGCCAGCAGCCACGACAGCACCTACGAGCAGTACTTC. This translates into CASSHDSTYEQYF.

This chain joins TRBV5-1 and TRBJ2-7; TRBD2 might be the D (6 bases). The CDR3 consists of 13 residues. The germline V gene encodes CDR1 SGHRS and CDR2 YFSETQ. V was clipped by 7 bases and J by 7 bases, with 18 bases between them. The CDR3 DNA follows: TGCGCCAGCTCCCCCGGAGGGGTGGGGGAGCAGTACTTC. This sequence encodes CASSPGGVGEQYF.

The chain uses TRBV27 and TRBJ2-5; no clear D. Trimming left V 4 bases short and J 5 bases short, with 8 bases between. CDR1 is MNHEY and CDR2 is SMNVEV in the germline V gene (reference sequence). This CDR3 has 12 residues. The CDR3 is CASSSRPETQYF. For the CDR3, the DNA is TGTGCCAGCAGTTCCCGCCCGGAGACCCAGTACTTC.

The rearrangement joins TRBV5-1 to TRBJ1-2; D might be TRBD1 (5 bases). With 0 bases removed from V and 6 bases from J, the gap between germline ends came to 12 bases. The germline V gene encodes CDR1 SGHRS and CDR2 YFSETQ. The CDR3 runs to 14 residues. The CDR3 here is CASSLDLSGNGYTF. The CDR3 coding sequence is TGCGCCAGCAGCTTGGACCTTTCAGGGAATGGCTACACCTTC.

This rearrangement joins TRBV30 to TRBJ1-5; TRBD1 aligns across 8 bases. The CDR3 runs 15 residues. The J segment lost 3 bases and the V segment lost 4 bases, leaving 8 bases of the junction unmatched. Per the germline V gene, CDR1 is GTSNPN and CDR2 is SVGIG (reference sequence). Here the CDR3 reads CAWTPTGALNQPQHF. CDR3 DNA sequence: TGTGCCTGGACCCCGACAGGGGCCCTCAATCAGCCCCAGCATTTT.